This T cell receptor beta chain appears in the sequencing data of a study of T cell repertoires in cytomegalovirus infection (dated by TCRdb to between 2018 and 2021). At the level of the whole study: The peptide stimulations were aimed at well-studied HLA-B-restricted epitopes as well as recently identified HLA-C-restricted CMV epitopes, whose presentation resists viral immunomodulation. Because public TCR beta signatures pointed to carriage of CMV infection together with the matching HLA type, the HLA type of each donor mattered for the analysis.

The CDR3 runs 14 amino acids, cysteine and phenylalanine included. Only the CDR3 part of the read is kept: 42 bases, read in frame from the first base. CDR1 and CDR2, looked up from the germline V gene, are LGHNA and YSLEER. V is pared back by 0 bases and J by 7 bases, with 9 bases lying between the germline termini. Study-wide conclusions, independent of this receptor: The ex vivo response was dominated by HLA-C-restricted CMV-specific TCR beta clonotypes, which also provided the single most frequent clonotype in two of eight donors. In both this cohort and an independent cohort of 300 to 450 donors, the cumulative frequency of public TCR beta family members distinguished carriers of CMV infection plus the relevant HLA type.

Data came from an Illumina HiSeq 1500. The raw public reads went through TCRdb reprocessing: fastp at Q25, MiXCR clone calling, in-frame beta chains kept. Each CDR3 protein appears once, grouped with its most common genes and DNA. This sample has approximately 590,000 distinct CDR3 sequences in its table, and under 45% of those were observed once. In total, the top ten clones hold around 48% of the sample. Details on this clonotype: Its recognized antigen is unknown. No clone much larger than this one lies a single base away; base qualities are absent.

The treatment or condition label corresponds to: in vitro stimulation with specific CMV peptide epitopes to enrich CMV-specific T cells. This receptor was taken from a human donor in good health (CMV status not recorded). Some clones in this sample may be carry-over from other donors' samples. The rearranged segments are TRBV4-3 and TRBJ2-2; TRBD2 could be the D gene, as 5 bases match. The sequencing here drew on cultured PBMCs, taken from culture after CMV antigen stimulation. The DNA reads TGCGCCAGCAGCCAAGATTCACGGGGCGGGGAGCTGTTTTTT. Its protein is CASSQDSRGGELFF.